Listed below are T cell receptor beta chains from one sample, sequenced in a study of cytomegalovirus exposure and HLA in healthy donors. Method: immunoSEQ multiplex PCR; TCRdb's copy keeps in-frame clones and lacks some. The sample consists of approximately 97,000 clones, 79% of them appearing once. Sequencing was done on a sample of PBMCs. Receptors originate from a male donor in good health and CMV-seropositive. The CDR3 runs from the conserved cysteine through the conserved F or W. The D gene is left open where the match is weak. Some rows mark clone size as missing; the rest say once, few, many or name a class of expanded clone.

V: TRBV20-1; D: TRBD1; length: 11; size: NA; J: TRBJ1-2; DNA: TGCAGTGGGACAGGGGGCTATGGCTACACCTTC; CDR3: CSGTGGYGYTF
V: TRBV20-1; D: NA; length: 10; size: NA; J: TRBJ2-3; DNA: TGCAGTGCCTCGACAGATACGCAGTATTTT; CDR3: CSASTDTQYF
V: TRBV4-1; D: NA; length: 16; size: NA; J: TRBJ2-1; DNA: TGCGCCAGCAGCCTCTTGGGGGCGGGGGAGCGAACTGAGCAGTTCTTC; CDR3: CASSLLGAGERTEQFF
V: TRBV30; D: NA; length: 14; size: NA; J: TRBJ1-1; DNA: TGTGCCTGGAGTGAACGTAGGGGGAACACTGAAGCTTTCTTT; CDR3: CAWSERRGNTEAFF
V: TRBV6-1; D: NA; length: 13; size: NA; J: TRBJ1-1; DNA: TGTGCCAGCAGTGAGCAGGGGAACACTGAAGCTTTCTTT; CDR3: CASSEQGNTEAFF
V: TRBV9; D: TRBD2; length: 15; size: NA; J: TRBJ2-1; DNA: TGTGCCAGCAGCCCGCCAGCGGGGGAATACAATGAGCAGTTCTTC; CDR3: CASSPPAGEYNEQFF
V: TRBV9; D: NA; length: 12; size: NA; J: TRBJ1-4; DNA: TGTGCCAGCAGCGTACAGGGGGAAAAACTGTTTTTT; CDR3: CASSVQGEKLFF
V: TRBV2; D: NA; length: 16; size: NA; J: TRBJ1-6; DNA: TGTGCCAGCAGTGAAGGACGGGGGGCAGATAATTCACCCCTCCACTTT; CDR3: CASSEGRGADNSPLHF
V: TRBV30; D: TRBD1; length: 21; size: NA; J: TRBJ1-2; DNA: TGTGCCTGGAGTGTCTCTAGGATGTGGGGGACAGGGGTGACCGAACTGCATGGCTACACCTTC; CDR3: CAWSVSRMWGTGVTELHGYTF
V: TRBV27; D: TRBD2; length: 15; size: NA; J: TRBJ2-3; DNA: TGTGCCAGCAGTTGGGGACTAGGGGGCACAGATACGCAGTATTTT; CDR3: CASSWGLGGTDTQYF
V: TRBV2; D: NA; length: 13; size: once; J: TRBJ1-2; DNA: TGTGCCAGCAGTGATAGTGGTGTCTATGGCTACACCTTC; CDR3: CASSDSGVYGYTF
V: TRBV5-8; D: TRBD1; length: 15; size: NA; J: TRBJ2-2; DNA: TGTGCCAGCAGCTTCCGGGACAGGGTCCCCGGGGAGCTGTTTTTT; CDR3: CASSFRDRVPGELFF
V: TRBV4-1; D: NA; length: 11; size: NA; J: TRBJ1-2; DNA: TGCGCCAGCAGCGCCGGCTATGGCTACACCTTC; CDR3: CASSAGYGYTF
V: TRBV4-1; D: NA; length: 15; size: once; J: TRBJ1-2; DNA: TGCGCCAGCAGCCCGGGCCTAGGGGCCAACTATGGCTACACCTTC; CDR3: CASSPGLGANYGYTF
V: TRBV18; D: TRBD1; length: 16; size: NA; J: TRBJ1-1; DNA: TGTGCCAGCTCACCAAAGCAGGGGGGCATGAACACTGAAGCTTTCTTT; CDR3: CASSPKQGGMNTEAFF
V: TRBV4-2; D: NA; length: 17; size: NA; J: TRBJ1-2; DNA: TGTGCCAGCAGCCCCTGGACGGGAGGAGATAAAAACTATGGCTACACCTTC; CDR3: CASSPWTGGDKNYGYTF
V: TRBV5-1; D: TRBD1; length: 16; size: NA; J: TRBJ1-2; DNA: TGCGCCAGCAGCTTGGGAGGGGGCGCAGATAACTATGGCTACACCTTC; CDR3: CASSLGGGADNYGYTF
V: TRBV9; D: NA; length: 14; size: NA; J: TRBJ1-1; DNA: TGTGCCAGCAGCGTGGGACAAATAAACACTGAAGCTTTCTTT; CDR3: CASSVGQINTEAFF
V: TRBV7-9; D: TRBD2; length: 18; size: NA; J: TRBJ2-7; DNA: TGTGCCAGCATCAAAATGGGTAGCGGGGGGACGCAATACTACGAGCAGTACTTC; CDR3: CASIKMGSGGTQYYEQYF
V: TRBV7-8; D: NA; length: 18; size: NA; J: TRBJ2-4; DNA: TGTGCCAGCAGCTTAGAAGTGATAGGGGGTCTAGCCAAAAACATTCAGTACTTC; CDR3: CASSLEVIGGLAKNIQYF
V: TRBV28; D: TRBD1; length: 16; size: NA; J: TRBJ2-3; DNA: TGTGCCAGCAGTTTCCCCTACAGGGGGGTGGGAGATACGCAGTATTTT; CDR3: CASSFPYRGVGDTQYF
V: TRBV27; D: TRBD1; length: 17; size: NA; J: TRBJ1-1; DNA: TGTGCCAGCAAACCCATCCGGGGACAGGGGGTGACCACTGAAGCTTTCTTT; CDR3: CASKPIRGQGVTTEAFF
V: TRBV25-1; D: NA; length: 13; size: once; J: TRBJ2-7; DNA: TGTGCCAGCAGTGTGACAGGAACCTACGAGCAGTACTTC; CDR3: CASSVTGTYEQYF
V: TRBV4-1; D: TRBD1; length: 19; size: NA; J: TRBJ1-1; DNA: TGCGCCAGCAGCCAAGATTTCGGGACAGGGGGTTCTTGGTACACTGAAGCTTTCTTT; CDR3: CASSQDFGTGGSWYTEAFF